This T cell receptor beta chain was found in a study of blood T cell repertoires in COVID-19. V lost 4 bases to trimming and J lost 7 bases, with 19 bases between them. The CDR3 extends over 15 amino acids. Germline CDR1 reads LGHDT; CDR2 reads YNNKEL (reference sequence). While infection was still active, Seattle patients were enrolled and then followed longitudinally. The repertoire was sequenced with immunoSEQ multiplex PCR; TCRdb's copy has only in-frame clones and lacks some. Of roughly 380,000 clones listed, about 89% are singletons. The receptor comes from a woman in her thirties or forties with COVID-19, enrolled during active disease. The genes are TRBV3-1 (or the pseudogene TRBV3-2) and TRBJ1-2, with a tentative D call TRBD1 (6 bases). Specimen: peripheral blood. DNA of the CDR3: TGTGCCAGCAGCCCCGACAGGTTTGGAGTTACTGGCTACACCTTC. Its protein product is CASSPDRFGVTGYTF.